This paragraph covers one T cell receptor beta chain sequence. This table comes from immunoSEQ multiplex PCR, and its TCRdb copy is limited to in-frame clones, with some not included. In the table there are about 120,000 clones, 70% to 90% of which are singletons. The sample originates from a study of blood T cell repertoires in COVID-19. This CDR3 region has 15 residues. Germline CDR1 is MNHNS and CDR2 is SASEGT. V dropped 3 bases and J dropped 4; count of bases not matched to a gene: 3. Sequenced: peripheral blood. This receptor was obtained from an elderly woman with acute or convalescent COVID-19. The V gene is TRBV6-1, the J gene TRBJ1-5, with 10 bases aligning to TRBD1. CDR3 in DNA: TGTGCCAGCAGTGAGGGACAGGGGCGTAATCAGCCCCAGCATTTT. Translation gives CASSEGQGRNQPQHF.